This TCR beta chain was found in a study of blood T cell repertoires in COVID-19. Across the whole study: The study drew acute and convalescent COVID-19 samples from the United States, Italy and Spain. In each case, the material was cDNA or gDNA derived from T cells, B-cell-depleted T cells, or PBMCs.

Recruitment covered over 20 US areas and drew participants whose ages spanned roughly 18 to 90 years. Cohorts were based on clinical histories the participants reported. V was cut by 0 bases and J by 4 bases, with 13 bases left in between. The CDR3 totals 15 residues. Germline assignment: CDR1 SGDLS and CDR2 YYNGEE. Assay: immunoSEQ multiplex PCR; the TCRdb copy retains only in-frame clones and omits some. The top ten hold around 5% of the sample, which has about 280,000 clones, about four fifths seen once. This clonotype was obtained from a man in his forties or fifties who had been exposed to COVID-19. The specimen was PBMCs or T cells enriched from blood (not recorded which). J is TRBJ1-2 and V is TRBV9; maybe TRBD1 (6 bases). The CDR3 coding sequence is TGTGCCAGCAGCGTAGAGGGACACCAGGCCTATGGCTACACCTTC. This encodes CASSVEGHQAYGYTF.